This TCR beta chain came from a study of beta chain features in type 1 diabetes. Germline V gene lookup returns CDR1 SGDLS and CDR2 YYNGEE. V was trimmed by 0 bases and J by 3 bases, leaving 6 bases between them. The length of the CDR3 is 13 residues. Findings and caveats of the study: The study found moderately but significantly shorter TCRB CDR3s in all four CD4+ subsets of Type 1 diabetes patients. Any role of HLA type in TCRB rearrangement remained unresolved here.

The isolated RNA, all of it, was reverse transcribed, so expressed TCRB transcripts were what got sequenced. The table came from immunoSEQ multiplex PCR; TCRdb's copy has only in-frame clones and leaves some out. Of more than 350,000 clones listed, more than 9.5% are singletons. As to this clone: Its antigen is unknown. The sample carries other DNA sequences with the same CDR3.

Sequencing was carried out using naive CD4+ T cells from blood. The V gene is TRBV9, the J gene TRBJ2-5, with D possibly matching TRBD2 (6 bases). This clonotype originated in a woman under 30 in good health. The CDR3 nucleotides read TGTGCCAGCAGCGTAGCGGGGGAAGAGACCCAGTACTTC. This codes for CASSVAGEETQYF.